One sample yielded the 29 T cell receptor beta chains listed below, sequenced in a study of T-cell reconstitution after alpha-beta-depleted transplantation in children. TCRbeta library construction was performed incorporating unique molecular identifiers. One entry per CDR3 protein results from TCRdb running MiXCR on the PCR reads. The sample has around 450,000 distinct CDR3 sequences, over 40% seen once. The specimen was PBMCs, collected before TCRalphabeta/CD19-depleted stem cell transplant. These receptors originate from a girl aged 2-10 years with aplastic anemia, due to receive a stem cell transplant.

This clonotype was found many times. The rearrangement links TRBV7-2 to TRBJ2-4, with no clear D. Germline V gene sequence: CDR1 SGHTA, CDR2 FQGNSA. The CDR3 covers 14 residues. The V end lost 6 bases, the J end lost 0 bases, and 9 bases lay between the germline ends. CDR3 protein: CASRGKEAKNIQYF. For the CDR3, the DNA is TGTGCCAGCAGAGGGAAGGAAGCCAAAAACATTCAGTACTTC.

This clonotype appeared many times. The chain uses TRBV20-1 and TRBJ2-1; 12 bases line up with TRBD2. The germline CDR1 and CDR2 sequences are DFQATT and SNEGSKA (reference sequence). This CDR3 has 16 amino acids. After removal of 3 bases from V and 2 bases from J, the junction contained 5 bases not matched to a gene. The CDR3 is CSARALAGGPYNEQFF. The CDR3 nucleotides read TGCAGTGCTAGGGCCCTAGCGGGAGGGCCCTACAATGAGCAGTTCTTC.

This chain connects TRBV28 to TRBJ2-7; D not certain. This CDR3 is built from 12 residues. Trimming took off 10 bases at V and 0 bases at J, with 10 bases between the two ends. The V gene's germline CDR1 is MDHEN and CDR2 SYDVKM. The chain's CDR3 is CATASSSYEQYF. The CDR3 DNA is TGTGCCACCGCTTCCAGCTCCTACGAGCAGTACTTC.

This clonotype was seen more than once but under ten times. This chain links TRBV28 with TRBJ2-2; 8 nucleotides agree with TRBD2. V shed 2 bases, J shed 4 bases, and the junction held 12 bases outside the gene matches. Per the germline V gene, CDR1 is MDHEN and CDR2 is SYDVKM. The CDR3 totals 18 residues. The DNA for the CDR3 is TGTGCCAGCAGTTTAAAGGTCCCGAGCGGGGGACTCACCGGGGAGCTGTTTTTT. Encoded protein: CASSLKVPSGGLTGELFF.

This rearrangement joins TRBV20-1 to TRBJ2-1; 9 positions agree with TRBD2. Germline loops: CDR1 DFQATT, CDR2 SNEGSKA (reference sequence). The V gene end was trimmed by 3 bases and the J gene end by 3 bases; junction bases not matched to a gene: 6. The CDR3 contains 15 residues. CDR3 loop: CSARIVSGGYNEQFF. The DNA for the CDR3 is TGCAGTGCTAGGATTGTTAGCGGGGGCTACAATGAGCAGTTCTTC.

This clonotype was picked up a small number of times. The chain has TRBV20-1 and TRBJ2-1; D tentatively fits TRBD1 or TRBD2 (5 bases each). This CDR3 region has 14 residues. Trimming shortened V by 6 bases and J by 8 bases, and 20 bases separated the two germline ends. The germline V gene encodes CDR1 DFQATT and CDR2 SNEGSKA (reference sequence). In DNA form, the CDR3 reads TGCAGTGCCGAACGGGACGGGGAATGGTATGAGCAGTTCTTC. Translation gives CSAERDGEWYEQFF.

This clonotype has only a few counts. The chain employs TRBV4-2 and TRBJ1-1, with D possibly being TRBD1 (5 bases). The germline V gene encodes CDR1 LGHNA and CDR2 YNFKEQ. CDR3 length equals 14 residues. The V gene lost 0 bases and the J gene lost 6 bases, with 11 bases spanning the gap. The CDR3 here is CASSQDRGRPEAFF. DNA for the CDR3: TGTGCCAGCAGCCAAGATAGGGGACGTCCTGAAGCTTTCTTT.

The V and J genes are TRBV7-9 and TRBJ2-5; D not resolved. CDR1 SEHNR and CDR2 FQNEAQ come from the germline V gene (reference sequence). The germline V and J ends were trimmed by 4 bases and 5 bases, with 5 bases remaining between them. The CDR3 has 11 amino acids. The CDR3 coding sequence is TGTGCCAGCAGCTATATGGAGACCCAGTACTTC. Translation: CASSYMETQYF.

The chain couples TRBV10-3 to TRBJ2-1, with 8 bases aligning to TRBD2. The CDR3 consists of 14 residues. The V and J ends lost 3 bases and 7 bases, in that order; junction bases with no gene match: 5. Germline CDR1 ENHRY, CDR2 SYGVKD. CDR3 bases: TGTGCCATCAGTGACCGGGAGGGTGCAAATGAGCAGTTCTTC. Protein: CAISDREGANEQFF.

This clonotype came up many times. This chain joins TRBV24-1 and TRBJ2-5; 10 bases fit TRBD2. The CDR3 extends over 17 amino acids. Germline V lookup: CDR1 KGHDR, CDR2 SFDVKD. With 1 base clipped from V and 2 bases from J, the junction kept 6 bases outside the gene matches. CDR3: CATSDLLGLAAQETQYF. The CDR3 DNA reads as TGTGCCACCAGTGATTTACTAGGACTAGCGGCACAAGAGACCCAGTACTTC.

This clonotype was detected only once. The chain carries TRBV11-2 and TRBJ2-1, with 10 bases matching TRBD2. CDR3 length: 17 residues. Germline-derived CDR1 and CDR2 are SGHAT and FQNNGV. V dropped 7 bases and J dropped 5; count of bases not matched to a gene: 14. The CDR3 reads CASTHIQLAGPDNEQFF. The DNA for the CDR3 is TGTGCCAGCACCCATATACAACTAGCGGGACCCGACAATGAGCAGTTCTTC.

This clonotype occurred once. V and J are TRBV7-2 and TRBJ2-2, with no clear D. The CDR3 runs to 15 residues. The germline gives CDR1 SGHTA, CDR2 FQGNSA. Trimming took off 1 base at V and 3 bases at J, with 9 bases between the two ends. This CDR3 reads CASSLVGSYTGELFF. The DNA for the CDR3 is TGTGCCAGCAGCTTAGTTGGCAGTTACACCGGGGAGCTGTTTTTT.

V gene TRBV29-1 combines with J gene TRBJ2-1; D remains ambiguous. Germline V gene data show CDR1 as SQVTM and CDR2 as ANQGSEA. V was shortened by 4 bases and J by 9 bases, with 7 bases between the two germline ends. The CDR3 loop spans 10 amino acids. The DNA of the CDR3 is TGCAGCGTTGGAGCCATTGAGCAGTTCTTC. Translation: CSVGAIEQFF.

The J gene is TRBJ2-3, the V gene TRBV6-5; TRBD1 might be the D (5 bases). Per germline, CDR1 MNHEY and CDR2 SVGAGI. The CDR3 runs 15 residues. V dropped 2 bases and J dropped 2 bases, with 11 bases sitting between them. The CDR3 DNA reads as TGTGCCAGCAGTTACGCCAGGGCCGACACAGATACGCAGTATTTT. Translation gives CASSYARADTDTQYF.

The chain is built from TRBV12-3 or TRBV12-4 and TRBJ2-5; D remains unclear. Trimming took off 6 bases at V and 1 base at J, with 12 bases between the two ends. The CDR3 has 14 amino acids. The CDR3 sequence: CASSPSWGQETQYF. DNA for the CDR3: TGTGCCAGCAGCCCGTCCTGGGGCCAAGAGACCCAGTACTTC.

This clonotype was found many times. This chain joins TRBV5-5 and TRBJ1-3; no reliable D call. The CDR3 loop spans 16 amino acids. The V end was cut by 4 bases, the J end by 0 bases, with 14 bases between. Per germline, CDR1 SGHKS and CDR2 YYEKEE (reference sequence). The CDR3 loop is CASSRVQGVSGNTIYF. The DNA of the CDR3 is TGTGCCAGCAGCCGCGTACAAGGAGTCTCTGGAAACACCATATATTTT. Looking up the rest from reference TRBV5-5 and TRBJ1-3 gives the full variable domain: DAGVTQSPTHLIKTRGQQVTLRCSPISGHKSVSWYQQVLGQGPQFIFQYYEKEERGRGNFPDRFSARQFPNYSSELNVNALLLGDSALYLCASSRVQGVSGNTIYFGEGSWLTVV.

J is TRBJ2-7 and V is TRBV20-1; the D gene is possibly TRBD2 (6 bases). Per the germline V gene, CDR1 is DFQATT and CDR2 is SNEGSKA (reference sequence). V was cut by 5 bases and J by 2 bases, with 19 bases left in between. CDR3 length equals 15 residues. CDR3 nucleotides: TGCAGTGCTTTGGTTTGGGAGGTTCCAACCTACGAGCAGTACTTC. Its translation is CSALVWEVPTYEQYF.

This clonotype was detected many times. The chain uses TRBV29-1 and TRBJ1-1; possibly TRBD1 for D (5 bases). The CDR3 runs 14 residues. The germline V gene encodes CDR1 SQVTM and CDR2 ANQGSEA. V was trimmed by 0 bases and J by 6 bases, leaving 14 bases between them. CDR3 coding DNA: TGCAGCGTTGAAGAAGACGAGGGGTTCCCTGAAGCTTTCTTT. It is translated as CSVEEDEGFPEAFF. The variable domain in full, with the rest retrieved from reference TRBV29-1 and TRBJ1-1, is SAVISQKPSRDICQRGTSLTIQCQVDSQVTMMFWYRQQPGQSLTLIATANQGSEATYESGFVIDKFPISRPNLTFSTLTVSNMSPEDSSIYLCSVEEDEGFPEAFFGQGTRLTVV.

The sample holds many counts of this clonotype. The DNA of the CDR3 is TGTGCCAGCAGCTTTGTGGGAGGTGGAGAGACCCAGTACTTC. Its translation: CASSFVGGGETQYF. The chain has TRBV11-2 and TRBJ2-5; possibly TRBD2 for D (6 bases). Trimming left V 3 bases short and J 4 bases short, with 12 bases between. Looked up from germline, CDR1 is SGHAT and CDR2 is FQNNGV. This CDR3 spans 14 amino acids.

This clonotype was recorded a few times. The rearrangement links TRBV11-2 to TRBJ1-4; the D is unclear. Germline assignment: CDR1 SGHAT and CDR2 FQNNGV. This CDR3 has 16 amino acids. Trimming left V 5 bases short and J 4 bases short, with 17 bases between. CDR3: CASSPISSTVNEKLFF. The CDR3 region has the DNA TGTGCCAGCAGCCCAATTAGTAGTACAGTTAATGAAAAACTGTTTTTT.

The chain uses TRBV28 and TRBJ1-5; the D is unclear. CDR1 and CDR2 (germline): MDHEN, SYDVKM. There are 15 residues in the CDR3. V was cut by 3 bases and J by 6 bases, with 15 bases left in between. CDR3 nucleotide sequence: TGTGCCAGCAGTTTGGCGGGGTCCCATATTCAGCCCCAGCATTTT. Its protein is CASSLAGSHIQPQHF.

J is TRBJ2-5 and V is TRBV7-6, with 8 bases lining up with TRBD1. The V gene's germline CDR1 is SGHVS and CDR2 FNYEAQ. CDR3 length equals 14 residues. Trimming at V came to 4 bases and at J to 3 bases, leaving 4 bases not matched to a gene. DNA of the CDR3: TGTGCCAGCAGCTCCCTGACAGGGGAAGAGACCCAGTACTTC. Translation: CASSSLTGEETQYF.

The rearrangement uses TRBV6-1 and TRBJ2-1, with a possible D match to TRBD2 (5 bases). CDR1 is MNHNS, CDR2 SASEGT, per germline. V gave up 2 bases and J gave up 5 bases, with 13 bases separating them. The CDR3 spans 15 residues. The CDR3 DNA reads as TGTGCCAGCAGTGAAAGAGGCAACGGGAACAATGAGCAGTTCTTC. It encodes CASSERGNGNNEQFF.

This clonotype was seen more than once but under ten times. This chain connects TRBV29-1 to TRBJ2-1; TRBD2 matches at 12 bases. The CDR3 is 14 amino acids. CDR1 and CDR2 (germline): SQVTM, ANQGSEA. With V trimmed by 4 bases and J by 5 bases, 3 bases remained unmatched. Here the CDR3 reads CSVGRTSGNNEQFF. The DNA for the CDR3 is TGCAGCGTTGGTCGGACTAGCGGGAACAATGAGCAGTTCTTC.

In this sample, this clonotype turned up many times. The rearrangement links TRBV5-1 to TRBJ2-6; tentative D call: TRBD2 (6 bases). Trimming left V 3 bases short and J 0 bases short, with 13 bases between. The germline V gene has CDR1 SGHRS and CDR2 YFSETQ. CDR3 length equals 17 residues. The CDR3 bases are TGCGCCAGCAGCTGGAGGGATTCCCGCTCTGGGGCCAACGTCCTGACTTTC. This gives the protein CASSWRDSRSGANVLTF. Variable domain in full (rest from reference TRBV5-1 and TRBJ2-6): KAGVTQTPRYLIKTRGQQVTLSCSPISGHRSVSWYQQTPGQGLQFLFEYFSETQRNKGNFPGRFSGRQFSNSRSEMNVSTLELGDSALYLCASSWRDSRSGANVLTFGAGSRLTVL.

This clonotype was counted only a few times. V gene TRBV5-1 combines with J gene TRBJ1-2; no clear D. V was shortened by 2 bases and J by 1 base, with 9 bases between the two germline ends. CDR1 and CDR2 from the germline V gene are SGHRS and YFSETQ. This CDR3 contains 14 residues. CDR3 sequence: CASSLEWDNYGYTF. Written as DNA, the CDR3 is TGCGCCAGCAGCTTAGAATGGGATAACTATGGCTACACCTTC.

The chain uses TRBV2 and TRBJ2-7; 8 nucleotides align to TRBD2. CDR1 and CDR2 (germline): SNHLY, FYNNEI. J gave up 7 bases and V 6 bases, and 5 bases lay outside the gene matches. This CDR3 comprises 12 residues. The CDR3 reads CASRFTGGEQYF. DNA of the CDR3: TGTGCCAGCAGATTCACGGGAGGGGAGCAGTACTTC.

This clonotype was seen repeatedly, ten times or more. This chain uses TRBV28 with TRBJ2-1, with D perhaps matching TRBD1 (5 bases). Germline CDR1 and CDR2: MDHEN and SYDVKM. V lost 3 bases to trimming and J lost 0 bases, with 9 bases between them. CDR3 length: 15 amino acids. The CDR3 region is CASSLKGISYNEQFF. Here the CDR3 DNA reads TGTGCCAGCAGTTTGAAGGGGATCTCCTACAATGAGCAGTTCTTC.

Only a few counts were recorded for this clonotype. This rearrangement joins TRBV7-2 to TRBJ2-7; tentative D call: TRBD2 (6 bases). Between the trimmed V and J ends, which lost 7 bases and 7 bases, there was a span of 20 bases. Per germline, CDR1 SGHTA and CDR2 FQGNSA. This CDR3 region has 14 residues. The CDR3 spells CASTPGGGLWEQYF. CDR3 nucleotides: TGTGCCAGCACCCCTGGGGGAGGTCTCTGGGAGCAGTACTTC.